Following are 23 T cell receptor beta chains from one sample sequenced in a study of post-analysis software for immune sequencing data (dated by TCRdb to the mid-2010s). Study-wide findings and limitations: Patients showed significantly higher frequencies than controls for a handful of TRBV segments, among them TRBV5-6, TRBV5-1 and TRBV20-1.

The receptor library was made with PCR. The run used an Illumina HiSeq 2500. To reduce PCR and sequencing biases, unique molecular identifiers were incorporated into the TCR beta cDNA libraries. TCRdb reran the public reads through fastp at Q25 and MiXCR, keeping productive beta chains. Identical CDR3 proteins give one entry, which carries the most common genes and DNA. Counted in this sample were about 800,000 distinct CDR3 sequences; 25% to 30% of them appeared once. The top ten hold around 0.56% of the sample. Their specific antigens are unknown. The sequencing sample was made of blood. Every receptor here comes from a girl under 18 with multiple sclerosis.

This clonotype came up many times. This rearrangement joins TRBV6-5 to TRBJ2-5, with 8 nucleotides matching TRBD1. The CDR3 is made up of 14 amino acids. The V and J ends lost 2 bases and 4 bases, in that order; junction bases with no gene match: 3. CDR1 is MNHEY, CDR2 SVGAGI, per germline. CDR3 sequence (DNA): TGTGCCAGCAGTTACGGACAGGGTGTAGAGACCCAGTACTTC. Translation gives CASSYGQGVETQYF.

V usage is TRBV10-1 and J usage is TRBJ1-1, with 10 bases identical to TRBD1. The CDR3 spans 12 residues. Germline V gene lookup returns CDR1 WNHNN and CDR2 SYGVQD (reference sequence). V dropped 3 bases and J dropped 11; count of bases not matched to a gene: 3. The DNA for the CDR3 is TGCGCCAGCAGTGAAACGGACAGGGGGGCTTTCTTT. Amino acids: CASSETDRGAFF.

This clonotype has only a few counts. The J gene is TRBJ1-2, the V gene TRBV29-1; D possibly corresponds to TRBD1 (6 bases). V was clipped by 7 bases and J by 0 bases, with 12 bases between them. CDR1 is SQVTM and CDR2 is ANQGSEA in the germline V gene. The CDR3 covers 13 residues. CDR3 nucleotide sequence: TGCAGCGCAGGACAGACTACTAACTATGGCTACACCTTC. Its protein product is CSAGQTTNYGYTF.

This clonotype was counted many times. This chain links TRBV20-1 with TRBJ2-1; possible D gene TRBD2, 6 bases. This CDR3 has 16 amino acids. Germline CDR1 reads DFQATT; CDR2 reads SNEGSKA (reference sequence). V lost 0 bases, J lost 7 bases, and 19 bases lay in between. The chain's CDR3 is CSARDLGGAFGNEQFF. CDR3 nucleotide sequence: TGCAGTGCTAGAGATCTAGGCGGGGCCTTTGGGAATGAGCAGTTCTTC.

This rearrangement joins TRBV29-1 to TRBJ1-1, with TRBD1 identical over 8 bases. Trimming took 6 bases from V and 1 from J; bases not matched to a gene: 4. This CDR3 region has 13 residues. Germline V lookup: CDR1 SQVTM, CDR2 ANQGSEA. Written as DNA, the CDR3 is TGCAGCGTGCACGGACAGGGGAACACTGAAGCTTTCTTT. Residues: CSVHGQGNTEAFF. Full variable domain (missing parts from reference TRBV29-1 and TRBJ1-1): SAVISQKPSRDICQRGTSLTIQCQVDSQVTMMFWYRQQPGQSLTLIATANQGSEATYESGFVIDKFPISRPNLTFSTLTVSNMSPEDSSIYLCSVHGQGNTEAFFGQGTRLTVV.

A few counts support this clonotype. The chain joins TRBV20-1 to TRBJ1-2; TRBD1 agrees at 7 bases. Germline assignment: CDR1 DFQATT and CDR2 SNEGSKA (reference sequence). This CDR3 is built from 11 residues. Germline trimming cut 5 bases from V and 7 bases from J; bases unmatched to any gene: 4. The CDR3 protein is CSAVGQAGYTF. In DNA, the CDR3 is TGCAGTGCTGTCGGACAGGCTGGCTACACCTTC.

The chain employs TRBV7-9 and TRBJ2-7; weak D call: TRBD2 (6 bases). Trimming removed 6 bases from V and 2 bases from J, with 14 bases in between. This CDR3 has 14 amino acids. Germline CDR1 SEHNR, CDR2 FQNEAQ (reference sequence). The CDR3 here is CASSPAGLTYEQYF. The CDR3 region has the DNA TGTGCCAGCAGTCCCGCGGGGCTTACCTACGAGCAGTACTTC.

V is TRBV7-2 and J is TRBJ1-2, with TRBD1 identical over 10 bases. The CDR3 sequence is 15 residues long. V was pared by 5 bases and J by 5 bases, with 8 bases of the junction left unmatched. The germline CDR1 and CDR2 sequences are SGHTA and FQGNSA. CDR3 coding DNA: TGTGCCAGCAGCCTTTCTACGGGACAGGGGTATGGCTACACCTTC. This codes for CASSLSTGQGYGYTF.

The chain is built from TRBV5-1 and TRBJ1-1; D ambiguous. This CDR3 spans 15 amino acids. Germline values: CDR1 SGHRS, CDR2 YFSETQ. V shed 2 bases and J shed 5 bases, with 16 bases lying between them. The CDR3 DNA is TGCGCCAGCAGCTTACGGGCCTCAGGATGGACTGAAGCTTTCTTT. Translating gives CASSLRASGWTEAFF.

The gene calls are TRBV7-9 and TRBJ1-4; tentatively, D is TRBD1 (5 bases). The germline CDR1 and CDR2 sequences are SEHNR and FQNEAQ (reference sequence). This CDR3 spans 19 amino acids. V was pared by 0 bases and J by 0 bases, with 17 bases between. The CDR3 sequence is CASSLAGFGGESTNEKLFF. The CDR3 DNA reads TGTGCCAGCAGCTTAGCGGGGTTCGGAGGGGAATCAACTAATGAAAAACTGTTTTTT.

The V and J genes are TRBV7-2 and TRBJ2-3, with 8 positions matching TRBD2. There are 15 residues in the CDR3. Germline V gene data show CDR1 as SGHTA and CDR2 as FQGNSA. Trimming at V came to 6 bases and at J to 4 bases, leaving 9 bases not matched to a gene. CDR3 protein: CASSRPGGASDTQYF. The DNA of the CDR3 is TGTGCCAGCAGTCGCCCGGGGGGGGCCTCAGATACGCAGTATTTT.

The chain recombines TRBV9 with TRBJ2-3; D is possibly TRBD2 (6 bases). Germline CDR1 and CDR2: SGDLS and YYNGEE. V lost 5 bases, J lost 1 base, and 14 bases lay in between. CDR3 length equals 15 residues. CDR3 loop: CASSDPSDRTDTQYF. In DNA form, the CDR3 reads TGTGCCAGCAGTGACCCTAGCGACCGCACAGATACGCAGTATTTT.

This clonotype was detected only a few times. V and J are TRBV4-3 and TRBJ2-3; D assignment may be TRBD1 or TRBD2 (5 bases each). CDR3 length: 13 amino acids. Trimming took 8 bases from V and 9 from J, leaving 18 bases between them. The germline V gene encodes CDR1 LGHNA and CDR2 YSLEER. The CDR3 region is CASAHGGDGTQYF. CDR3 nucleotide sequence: TGCGCCAGCGCACACGGTGGGGACGGGACGCAGTATTTT.

CDR3 amino acids: CASSLPHDRGGDGYTF. Written as DNA, the CDR3 is TGTGCCAGCAGCCTACCGCACGACAGGGGTGGAGATGGCTACACCTTC. The chain carries TRBV6-6 and TRBJ1-2; 8 bases map to TRBD1. The CDR3 length is 16 residues. CDR1 and CDR2 from the germline V gene are MNHNY and SVGAGI (reference sequence). Trimming removed 6 bases from V and 6 bases from J; junction bases left unmatched: 15.

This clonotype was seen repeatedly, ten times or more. The DNA of the CDR3 is TGTGCCAGCAGTTTAGTAGGGACAGTGTACTTC. Residues: CASSLVGTVYF. The chain has TRBV12-3 or TRBV12-4 and TRBJ2-4; TRBD1 aligns across 7 bases. There are 11 residues in the CDR3. The V and J ends lost 1 base and 15 bases, in that order; junction bases with no gene match: 3.

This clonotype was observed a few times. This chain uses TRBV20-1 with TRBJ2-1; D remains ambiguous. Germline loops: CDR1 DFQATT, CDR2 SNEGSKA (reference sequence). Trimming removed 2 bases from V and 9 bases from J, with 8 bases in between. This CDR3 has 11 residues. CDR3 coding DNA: TGCAGTGCTAGACAGTTCCCTGAGCAGTTCTTC. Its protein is CSARQFPEQFF.

CDR3 loop: CSVEDPGRDYGYTF. The CDR3 DNA is TGCAGCGTTGAAGATCCGGGCAGGGACTATGGCTACACCTTC. The V gene is TRBV29-1, the J gene TRBJ1-2, with a weak D call TRBD1 (5 bases). CDR1 and CDR2 from the germline V gene are SQVTM and ANQGSEA. V was trimmed by 0 bases and J by 3 bases, leaving 11 bases between them. The CDR3 consists of 14 residues.

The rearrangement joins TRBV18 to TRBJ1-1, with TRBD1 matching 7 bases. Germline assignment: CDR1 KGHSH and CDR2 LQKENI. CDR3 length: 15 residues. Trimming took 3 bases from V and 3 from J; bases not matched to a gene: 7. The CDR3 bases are TGTGCCAGCTCACCGCAGACAGGGTCGGACACTGAAGCTTTCTTT. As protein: CASSPQTGSDTEAFF. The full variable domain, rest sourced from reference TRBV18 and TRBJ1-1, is NAGVMQNPRHLVRRRGQEARLRCSPMKGHSHVYWYRQLPEEGLKFMVYLQKENIIDESGMPKERFSAEFPKEGPSILRIQQVVRGDSAAYFCASSPQTGSDTEAFFGQGTRLTVV.

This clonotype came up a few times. The CDR3, as DNA: TGTGCCAGCAGCAAGACTAGGGCTAGCGGGAGCTCCTACAATGAGCAGTTCTTC. It yields the protein CASSKTRASGSSYNEQFF. The chain employs TRBV21-1 and TRBJ2-1; the DNA was not compared with TRBD2, the D call given in the table. TRBV21-1 is a pseudogene. The CDR3 extends over 18 amino acids.

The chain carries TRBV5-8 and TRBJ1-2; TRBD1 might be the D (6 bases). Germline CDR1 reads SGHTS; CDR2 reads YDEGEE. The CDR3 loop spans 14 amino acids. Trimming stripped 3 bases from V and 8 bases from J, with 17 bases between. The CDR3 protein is CASSSDRARLGYTF. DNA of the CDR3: TGTGCCAGCAGCTCGGACAGAGCCCGCCTCGGCTACACCTTC.

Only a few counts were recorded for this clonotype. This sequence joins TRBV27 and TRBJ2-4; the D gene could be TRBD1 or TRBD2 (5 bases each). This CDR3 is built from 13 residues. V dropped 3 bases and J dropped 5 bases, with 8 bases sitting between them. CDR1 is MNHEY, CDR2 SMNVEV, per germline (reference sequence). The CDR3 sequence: CASSLGPQNIQYF. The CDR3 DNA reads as TGTGCCAGCAGTTTGGGACCGCAAAACATTCAGTACTTC.

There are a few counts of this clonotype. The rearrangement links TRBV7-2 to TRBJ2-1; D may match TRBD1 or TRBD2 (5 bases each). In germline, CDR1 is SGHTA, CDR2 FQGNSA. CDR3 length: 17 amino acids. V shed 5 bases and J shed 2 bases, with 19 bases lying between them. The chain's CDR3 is CASSVILEPGPYNEQFF. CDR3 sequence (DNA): TGTGCCAGCAGCGTAATCCTCGAACCGGGACCCTACAATGAGCAGTTCTTC.

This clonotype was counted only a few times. The CDR3 sequence: CASSPRTGRTEAFF. DNA of the CDR3: TGTGCCAGCAGCCCTCGGACAGGGCGGACTGAAGCTTTCTTT. V gene TRBV12-3 or TRBV12-4 combines with J gene TRBJ1-1, with TRBD1 identical over 8 bases. This CDR3 spans 14 amino acids. V lost 6 bases, J lost 5 bases, and 8 bases stayed unmatched.